Listed here is a single TCR beta chain. Original methodology: By means of reference gene primer amplification, nucleated cell counts were estimated. Libraries were prepared by immunoSEQ multiplex PCR; TCRdb keeps only in-frame clonotypes and omits some of them. V, J and clone size are taken as reported in that table, and D and trimming were inferred from the DNA itself. The data contain fewer than 250,000 clones, roughly nine tenths of them seen just once; the ten biggest clones take up less than 1.5%. This record comes from a study of blood T cell repertoires in COVID-19. Study in general: Sample material is recorded as cDNA or gDNA derived from T cells, B-cell-depleted T cells, or PBMCs.

CDR1 and CDR2 from the germline V gene are SQVTM and ANQGSEA. V lost 4 bases to trimming and J lost 8 bases; unmatched junction nucleotides: 5. This CDR3 is 12 amino acids long. This rearrangement joins TRBV29-1 to TRBJ2-1; 7 bases are shared with TRBD2. This TCR derives from a man younger than 45 with acute or convalescent COVID-19. Specimen: peripheral blood. The chain's CDR3 is CSVVVAGDEQFF. The CDR3 DNA sequence: TGCAGCGTTGTAGTGGCGGGAGATGAGCAGTTCTTC.